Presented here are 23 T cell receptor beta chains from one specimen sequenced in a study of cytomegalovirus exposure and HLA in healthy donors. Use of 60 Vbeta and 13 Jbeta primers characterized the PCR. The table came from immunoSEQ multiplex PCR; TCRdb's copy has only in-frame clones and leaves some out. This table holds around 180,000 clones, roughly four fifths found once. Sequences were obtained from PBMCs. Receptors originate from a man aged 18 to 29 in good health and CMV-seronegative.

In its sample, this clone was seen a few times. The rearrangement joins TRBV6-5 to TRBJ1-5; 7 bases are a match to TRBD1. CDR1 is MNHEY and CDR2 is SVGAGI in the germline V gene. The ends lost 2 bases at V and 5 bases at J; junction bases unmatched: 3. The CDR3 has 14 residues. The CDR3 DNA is TGTGCCAGCAGTTACAGGGGGCCAGATCAGCCCCAGCATTTT. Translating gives CASSYRGPDQPQHF.

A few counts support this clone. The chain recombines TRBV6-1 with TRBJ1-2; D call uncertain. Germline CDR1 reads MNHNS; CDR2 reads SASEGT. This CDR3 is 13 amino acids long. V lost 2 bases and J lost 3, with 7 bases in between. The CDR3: CASSESSHYGYTF. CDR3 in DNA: TGTGCCAGCAGTGAAAGCTCCCACTATGGCTACACCTTC.

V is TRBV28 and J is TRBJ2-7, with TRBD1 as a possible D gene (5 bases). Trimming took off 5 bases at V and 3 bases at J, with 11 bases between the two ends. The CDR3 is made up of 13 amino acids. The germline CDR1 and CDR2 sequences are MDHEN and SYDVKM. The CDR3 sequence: CASSPRANYEQYF. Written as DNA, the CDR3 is TGTGCCAGCAGTCCCAGGGCTAACTACGAGCAGTACTTC. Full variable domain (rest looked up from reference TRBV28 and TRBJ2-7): DVKVTQSSRYLVKRTGEKVFLECVQDMDHENMFWYRQDPGLGLRLIYFSYDVKMKEKGDIPEGYSVSREKKERFSLILESASTNQTSMYLCASSPRANYEQYFGPGTRLTVT.

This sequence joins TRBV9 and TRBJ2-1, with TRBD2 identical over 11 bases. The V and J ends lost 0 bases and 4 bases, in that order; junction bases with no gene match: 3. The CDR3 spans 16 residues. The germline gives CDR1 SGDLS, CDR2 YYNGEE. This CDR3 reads CASSVGASGRYNEQFF. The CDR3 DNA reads TGTGCCAGCAGCGTAGGGGCTAGCGGGAGGTACAATGAGCAGTTCTTC. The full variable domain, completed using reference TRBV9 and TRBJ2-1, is DSGVTQTPKHLITATGQRVTLRCSPRSGDLSVYWYQQSLDQGLQFLIQYYNGEERAKGNILERFSAQQFPDLHSELNLSSLELGDSALYFCASSVGASGRYNEQFFGPGTRLTVL.

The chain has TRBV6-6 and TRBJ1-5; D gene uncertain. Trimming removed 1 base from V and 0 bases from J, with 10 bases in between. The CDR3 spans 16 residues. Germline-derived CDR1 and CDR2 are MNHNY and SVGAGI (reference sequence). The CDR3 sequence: CASSYLETTSNQPQHF. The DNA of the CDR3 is TGTGCCAGCAGTTACTTGGAGACTACTAGCAATCAGCCCCAGCATTTT.

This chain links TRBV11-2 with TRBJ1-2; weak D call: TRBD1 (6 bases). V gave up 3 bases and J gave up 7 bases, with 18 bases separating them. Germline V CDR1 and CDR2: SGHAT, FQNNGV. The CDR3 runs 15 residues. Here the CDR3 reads CASSFYREVGSGYTF. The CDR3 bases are TGTGCCAGCAGCTTTTACAGGGAAGTAGGCTCTGGCTACACCTTC.

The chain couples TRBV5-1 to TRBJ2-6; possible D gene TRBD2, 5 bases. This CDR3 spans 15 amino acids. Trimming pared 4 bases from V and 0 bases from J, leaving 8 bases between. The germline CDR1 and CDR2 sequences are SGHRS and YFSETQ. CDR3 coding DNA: TGCGCCAGCAGCCGAGGGAACTCTGGGGCCAACGTCCTGACTTTC. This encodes CASSRGNSGANVLTF.

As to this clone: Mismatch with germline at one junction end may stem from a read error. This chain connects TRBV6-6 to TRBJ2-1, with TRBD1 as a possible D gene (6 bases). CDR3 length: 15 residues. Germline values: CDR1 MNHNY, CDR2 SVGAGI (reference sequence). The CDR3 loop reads CASSESNRAGNEQFF. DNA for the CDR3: TGCGCCAGCAGTGAGTCGAACAGGGCTGGGAATGAGCAGTTCTTC.

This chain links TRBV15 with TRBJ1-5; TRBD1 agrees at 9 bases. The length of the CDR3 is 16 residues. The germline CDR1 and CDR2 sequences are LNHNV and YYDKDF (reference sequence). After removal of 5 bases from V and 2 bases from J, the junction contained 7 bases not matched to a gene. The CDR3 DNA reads TGTGCCACCAGCGGATCGACAGGGGGTGGCAATCAGCCCCAGCATTTT. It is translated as CATSGSTGGGNQPQHF.

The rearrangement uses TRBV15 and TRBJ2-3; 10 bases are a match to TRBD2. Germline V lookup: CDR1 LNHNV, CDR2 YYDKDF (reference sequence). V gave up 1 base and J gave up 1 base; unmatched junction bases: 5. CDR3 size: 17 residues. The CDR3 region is CATSRGLAGEGTDTQYF. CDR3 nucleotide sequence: TGTGCCACCAGCAGAGGGCTAGCGGGGGAAGGCACAGATACGCAGTATTTT.

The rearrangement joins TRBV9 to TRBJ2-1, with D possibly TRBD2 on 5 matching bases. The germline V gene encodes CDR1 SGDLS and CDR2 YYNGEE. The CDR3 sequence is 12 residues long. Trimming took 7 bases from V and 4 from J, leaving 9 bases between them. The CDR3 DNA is TGTGCCAGCGGTCCGGGGTACAATGAGCAGTTCTTC. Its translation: CASGPGYNEQFF.

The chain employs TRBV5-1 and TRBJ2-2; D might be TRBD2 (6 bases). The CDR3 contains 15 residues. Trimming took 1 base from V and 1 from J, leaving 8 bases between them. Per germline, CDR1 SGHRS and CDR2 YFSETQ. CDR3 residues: CASSLRGLNTGELFF. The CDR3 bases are TGCGCCAGCAGCTTGAGGGGACTGAACACCGGGGAGCTGTTTTTT.

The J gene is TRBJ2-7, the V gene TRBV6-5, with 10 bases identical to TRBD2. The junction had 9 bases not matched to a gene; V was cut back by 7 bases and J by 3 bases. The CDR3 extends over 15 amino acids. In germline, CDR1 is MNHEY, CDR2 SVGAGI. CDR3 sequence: CASKLVGLADYEQYF. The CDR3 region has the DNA TGTGCCAGCAAACTAGTAGGACTAGCGGACTACGAGCAGTACTTC.

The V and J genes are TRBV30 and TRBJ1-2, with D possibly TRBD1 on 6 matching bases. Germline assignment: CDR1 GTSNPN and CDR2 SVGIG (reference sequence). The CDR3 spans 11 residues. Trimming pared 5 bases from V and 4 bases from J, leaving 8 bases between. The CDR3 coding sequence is TGTGCCTGGGGACAGACCTATGGCTACACCTTC. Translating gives CAWGQTYGYTF.

Here the CDR3 DNA reads TGTGCCAGCAGTGAACCTTCCTACACCGGGGAGCTGTTTTTT. It codes for CASSEPSYTGELFF. The gene calls are TRBV6-1 and TRBJ2-2; D gene unclear. From germline, CDR1 is MNHNS and CDR2 SASEGT. The CDR3 is made up of 14 amino acids. With 2 bases removed from V and 3 bases from J, the gap between germline ends came to 7 bases.

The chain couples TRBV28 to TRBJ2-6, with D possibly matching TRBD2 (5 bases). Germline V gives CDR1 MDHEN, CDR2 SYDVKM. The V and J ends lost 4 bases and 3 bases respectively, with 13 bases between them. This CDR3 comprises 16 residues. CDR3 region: CASSSPRVLGANVLTF. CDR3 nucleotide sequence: TGTGCCAGCAGTTCCCCGAGGGTCCTTGGGGCCAACGTCCTGACTTTC.

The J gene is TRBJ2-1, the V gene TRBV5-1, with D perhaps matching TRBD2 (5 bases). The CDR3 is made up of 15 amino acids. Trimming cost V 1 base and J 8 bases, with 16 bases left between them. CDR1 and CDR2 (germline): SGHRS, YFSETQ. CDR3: CASSLTSFLIDEQFF. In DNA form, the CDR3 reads TGCGCCAGCAGCTTGACTAGTTTTCTCATTGATGAGCAGTTCTTC.

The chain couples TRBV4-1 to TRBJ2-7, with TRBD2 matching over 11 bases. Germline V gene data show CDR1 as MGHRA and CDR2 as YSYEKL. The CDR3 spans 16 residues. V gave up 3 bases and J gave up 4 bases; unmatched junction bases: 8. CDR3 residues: CASSHGVAGGGYEQYF. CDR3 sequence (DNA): TGCGCCAGCAGCCATGGTGTAGCGGGGGGGGGTTACGAGCAGTACTTC.

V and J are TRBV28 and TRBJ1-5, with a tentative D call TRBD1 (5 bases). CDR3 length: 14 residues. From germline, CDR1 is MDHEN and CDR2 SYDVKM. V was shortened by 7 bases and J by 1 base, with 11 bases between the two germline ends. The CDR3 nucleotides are TGTGCCAGCACCTCACCAGGGAGCAATCAGCCCCAGCATTTT. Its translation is CASTSPGSNQPQHF.

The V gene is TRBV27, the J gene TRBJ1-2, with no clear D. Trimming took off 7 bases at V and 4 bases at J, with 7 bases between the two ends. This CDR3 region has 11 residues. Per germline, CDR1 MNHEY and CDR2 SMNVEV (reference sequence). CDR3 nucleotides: TGTGCCAGCAAAGGAGTCTATGGCTACACCTTC. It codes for CASKGVYGYTF.

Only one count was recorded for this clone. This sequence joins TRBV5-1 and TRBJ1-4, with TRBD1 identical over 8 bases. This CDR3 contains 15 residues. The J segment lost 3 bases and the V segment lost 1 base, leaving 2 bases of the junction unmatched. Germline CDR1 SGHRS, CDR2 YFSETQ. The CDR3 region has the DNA TGCGCCAGCAGCTTGTGGGGACAGGCTAATGAAAAACTGTTTTTT. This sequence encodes CASSLWGQANEKLFF.

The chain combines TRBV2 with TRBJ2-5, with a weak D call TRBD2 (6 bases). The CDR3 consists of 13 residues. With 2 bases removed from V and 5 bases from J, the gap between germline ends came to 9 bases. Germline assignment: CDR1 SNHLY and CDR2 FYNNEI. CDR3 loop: CASSERLAETQYF. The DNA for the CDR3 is TGTGCCAGCAGTGAAAGGCTAGCGGAGACCCAGTACTTC.

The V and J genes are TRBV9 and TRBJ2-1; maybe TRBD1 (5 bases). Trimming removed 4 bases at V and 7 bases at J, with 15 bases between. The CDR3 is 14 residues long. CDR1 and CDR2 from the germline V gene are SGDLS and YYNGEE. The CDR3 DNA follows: TGTGCCAGCAGCCTCGCCCTAAGGGGTAATGAGCAGTTCTTC. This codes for CASSLALRGNEQFF. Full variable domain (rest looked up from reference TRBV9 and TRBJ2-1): DSGVTQTPKHLITATGQRVTLRCSPRSGDLSVYWYQQSLDQGLQFLIQYYNGEERAKGNILERFSAQQFPDLHSELNLSSLELGDSALYFCASSLALRGNEQFFGPGTRLTVL.